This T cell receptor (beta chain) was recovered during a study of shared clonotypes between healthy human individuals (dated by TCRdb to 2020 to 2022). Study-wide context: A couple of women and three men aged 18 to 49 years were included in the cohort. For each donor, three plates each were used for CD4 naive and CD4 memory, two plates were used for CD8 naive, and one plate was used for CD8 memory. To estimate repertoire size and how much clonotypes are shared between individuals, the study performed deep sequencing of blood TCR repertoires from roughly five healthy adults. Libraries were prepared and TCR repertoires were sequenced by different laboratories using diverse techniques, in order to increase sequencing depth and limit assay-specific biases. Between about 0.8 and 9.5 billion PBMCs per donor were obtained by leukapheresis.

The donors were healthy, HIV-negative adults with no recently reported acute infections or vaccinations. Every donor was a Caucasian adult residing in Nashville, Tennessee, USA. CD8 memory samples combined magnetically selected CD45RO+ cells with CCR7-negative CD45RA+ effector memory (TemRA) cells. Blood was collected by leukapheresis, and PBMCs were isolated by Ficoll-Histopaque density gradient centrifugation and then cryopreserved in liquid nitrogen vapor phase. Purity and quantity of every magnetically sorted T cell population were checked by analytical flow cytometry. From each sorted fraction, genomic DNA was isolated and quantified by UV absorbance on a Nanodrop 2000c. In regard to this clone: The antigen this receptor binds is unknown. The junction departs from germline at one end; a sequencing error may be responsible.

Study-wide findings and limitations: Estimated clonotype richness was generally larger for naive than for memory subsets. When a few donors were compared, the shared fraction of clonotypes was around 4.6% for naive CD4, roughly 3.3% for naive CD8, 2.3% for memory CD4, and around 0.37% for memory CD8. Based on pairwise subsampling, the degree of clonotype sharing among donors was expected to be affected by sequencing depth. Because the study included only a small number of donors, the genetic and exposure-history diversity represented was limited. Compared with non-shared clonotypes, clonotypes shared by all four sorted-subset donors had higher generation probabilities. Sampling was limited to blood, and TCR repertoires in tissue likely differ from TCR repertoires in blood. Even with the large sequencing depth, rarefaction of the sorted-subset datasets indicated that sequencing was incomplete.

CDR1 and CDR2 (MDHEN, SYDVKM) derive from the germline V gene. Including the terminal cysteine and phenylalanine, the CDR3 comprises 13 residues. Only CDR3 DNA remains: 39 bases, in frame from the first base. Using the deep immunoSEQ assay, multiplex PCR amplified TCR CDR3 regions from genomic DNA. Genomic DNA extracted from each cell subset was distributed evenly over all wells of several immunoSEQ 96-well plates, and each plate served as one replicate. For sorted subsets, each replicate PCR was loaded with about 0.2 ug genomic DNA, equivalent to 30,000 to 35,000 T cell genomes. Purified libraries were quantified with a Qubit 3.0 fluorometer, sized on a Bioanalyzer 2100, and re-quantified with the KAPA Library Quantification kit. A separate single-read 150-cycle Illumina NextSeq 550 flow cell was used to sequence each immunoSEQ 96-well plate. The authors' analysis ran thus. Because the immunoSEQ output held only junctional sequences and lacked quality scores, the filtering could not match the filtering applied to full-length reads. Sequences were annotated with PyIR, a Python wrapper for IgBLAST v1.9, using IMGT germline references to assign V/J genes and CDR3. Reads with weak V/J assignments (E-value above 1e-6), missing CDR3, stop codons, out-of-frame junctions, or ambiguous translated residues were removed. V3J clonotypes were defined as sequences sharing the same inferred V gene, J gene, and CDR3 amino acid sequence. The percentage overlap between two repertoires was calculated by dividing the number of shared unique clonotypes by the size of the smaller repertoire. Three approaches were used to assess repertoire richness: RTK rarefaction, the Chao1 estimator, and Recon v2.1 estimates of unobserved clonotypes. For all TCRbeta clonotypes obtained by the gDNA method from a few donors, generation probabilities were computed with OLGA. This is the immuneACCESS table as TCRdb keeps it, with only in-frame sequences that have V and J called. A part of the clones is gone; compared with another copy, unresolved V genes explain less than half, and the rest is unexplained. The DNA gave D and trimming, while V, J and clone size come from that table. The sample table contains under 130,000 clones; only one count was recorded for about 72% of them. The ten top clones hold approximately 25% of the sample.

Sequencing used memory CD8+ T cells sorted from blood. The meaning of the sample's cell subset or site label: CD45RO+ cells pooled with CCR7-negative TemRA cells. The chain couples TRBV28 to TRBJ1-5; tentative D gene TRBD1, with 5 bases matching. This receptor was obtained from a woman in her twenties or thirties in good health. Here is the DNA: TGTGCCAGCAGTTTGACAGAAAATCGGCCCCAGCATTTT. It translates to CASSLTENRPQHF.